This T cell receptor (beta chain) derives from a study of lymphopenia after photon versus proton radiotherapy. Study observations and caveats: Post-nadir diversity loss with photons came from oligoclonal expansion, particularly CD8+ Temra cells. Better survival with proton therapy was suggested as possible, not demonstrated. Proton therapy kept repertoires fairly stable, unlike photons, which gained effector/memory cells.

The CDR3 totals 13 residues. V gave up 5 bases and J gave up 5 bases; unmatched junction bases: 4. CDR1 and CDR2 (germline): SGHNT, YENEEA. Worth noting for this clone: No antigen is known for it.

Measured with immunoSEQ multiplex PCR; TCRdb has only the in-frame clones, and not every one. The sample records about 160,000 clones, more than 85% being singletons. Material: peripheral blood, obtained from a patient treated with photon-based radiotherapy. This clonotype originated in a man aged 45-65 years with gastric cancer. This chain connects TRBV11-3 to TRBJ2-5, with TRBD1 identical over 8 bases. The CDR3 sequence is CASSPRQGETQYF. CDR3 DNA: TGTGCCAGCAGCCCAAGACAGGGGGAGACCCAGTACTTC.